This is a list of T cell receptor beta chains from one sample in a study of blood T cell repertoires in COVID-19. The data were produced by immunoSEQ multiplex PCR, yet TCRdb's version contains in-frame clones alone and is incomplete. The sample has roughly 280,000 clones, approximately 82% seen once. Sequenced material: peripheral blood. The receptors derive from a man aged 60-69 years who had recovered from COVID-19. Both conserved end residues are part of each CDR3. D genes are given only for firm matches. The size field is filled for only some rows; it gives once, few, many or a size class.

V	size	D	J	CDR3	DNA
TRBV5-1	-	TRBD1	TRBJ2-2	CASRIRGQGAANTGELFF	TGCGCCAGCCGAATCCGAGGACAGGGGGCAGCGAACACCGGGGAGCTGTTTTTT
TRBV7-3	-	TRBD1	TRBJ2-3	CASSSHGTGGTDTQYF	TGTGCCAGCAGCTCTCACGGGACAGGGGGCACAGATACGCAGTATTTT
TRBV6-5	-	-	TRBJ2-2	CASSYGPGELFF	TGTGCCAGCAGTTACGGGCCTGGGGAGCTGTTTTTT
TRBV25-1	-	-	TRBJ2-3	CASNRHLHRGWLGDTQYF	TGTGCCAGCAATCGCCACCTACACCGGGGGTGGTTGGGGGATACGCAGTATTTT
TRBV4-1	-	-	TRBJ2-5	CASSQDLAGETQYF	TGCGCCAGCAGCCAAGATCTTGCGGGGGAGACCCAGTACTTC
TRBV18	-	-	TRBJ1-4	CASSRQGGEKLFF	TGTGCCAGCTCAAGGCAGGGTGGAGAAAAACTGTTTTTT
TRBV6-5	-	-	TRBJ2-4	CASTEGGAKNIQYF	TGTGCCAGCACGGAGGGGGGGGCCAAAAACATTCAGTACTTC
TRBV19	few	TRBD1	TRBJ1-1	CASSMRDRGNTEAFF	TGTGCCAGTAGTATGAGGGACAGGGGGAACACTGAAGCTTTCTTT
TRBV6-5	-	-	TRBJ2-3	CASSYYAGTDTQYF	TGTGCCAGCAGTTATTACGCAGGGACAGATACGCAGTATTTT
TRBV5-1	-	-	TRBJ2-7	CASSLAGSSYEQYF	TGCGCCAGCAGCTTGGCCGGTAGCTCCTACGAGCAGTACTTC
TRBV11-2	-	-	TRBJ1-2	CASSPPGYGYTF	TGTGCCAGCAGCCCTCCAGGGTATGGCTACACCTTC
TRBV7-2	-	-	TRBJ2-1	CASGMQGGSYNEQFF	TGTGCCAGCGGAATGCAGGGTGGGTCCTACAATGAGCAGTTCTTC
TRBV27	-	-	TRBJ2-3	CASSLYQSGSTDTQYF	TGTGCCAGCAGTCTTTACCAAAGCGGGAGCACAGATACGCAGTATTTT
TRBV7-8	-	-	TRBJ1-1	CASSARVDTEAFF	TGTGCCAGCAGCGCGAGGGTAGACACTGAAGCTTTCTTT
TRBV11-2	-	TRBD1	TRBJ2-1	CASSLTGADNEQFF	TGTGCCAGCAGCTTGACAGGGGCTGACAATGAGCAGTTCTTC
TRBV2	-	TRBD1	TRBJ1-5	CASSEGTGNGPQHF	TGTGCCAGCAGTGAAGGGACAGGGAACGGGCCCCAGCATTTT
TRBV6-2/TRBV6-3	-	-	TRBJ1-5	CASSYSRGMEPQHF	TGTGCCAGCAGTTACTCGCGGGGGATGGAGCCCCAGCATTTT
TRBV7-9	-	-	TRBJ1-4	CASSNQMAKLFF	TGTGCCAGCAGCAACCAGATGGCCAAACTGTTTTTT
TRBV4-2	once	-	TRBJ2-1	CASSQREGGVYNEQFF	TGTGCCAGCAGCCAAAGGGAGGGGGGGGTTTACAATGAGCAGTTCTTC
TRBV12-3/TRBV12-4	-	TRBD2	TRBJ2-7	CASSPRTSREQYF	TGTGCCAGCAGTCCCCGGACTAGTAGGGAGCAGTACTTC
TRBV7-2	-	TRBD2	TRBJ2-7	CASSRPGLAGRTNQYEQYF	TGTGCCAGCAGCCGTCCGGGACTAGCGGGACGCACGAATCAATACGAGCAGTACTTC
TRBV5-1	-	TRBD1	TRBJ2-2	CATEPGQGSGELFF	TGCGCCACCGAACCGGGACAGGGGTCCGGGGAGCTGTTTTTT
TRBV3-1/TRBV3-2	-	TRBD2	TRBJ2-7	CASSHGAGGTYEQYF	TGTGCCAGCAGCCACGGAGCGGGGGGTACTTACGAGCAGTACTTC
TRBV21-1	-	-	TRBJ1-5	CASSILSEVHQPQHF	TGTGCCAGCAGCATTTTGTCAGAGGTACATCAGCCCCAGCATTTT
TRBV27	-	TRBD1	TRBJ2-4	CASSFRAGTEYKNIQYF	TGTGCCAGCAGTTTCCGAGCAGGGACAGAGTACAAAAACATTCAGTACTTC
TRBV19	-	TRBD1	TRBJ2-1	CASSPRQGRGEQFF	TGTGCCAGTAGTCCCCGACAGGGAAGGGGTGAGCAGTTCTTC
TRBV4-1	-	TRBD1	TRBJ1-1	CASSQVGQTNTEAFF	TGCGCCAGCAGCCAAGTGGGACAGACGAACACTGAAGCTTTCTTT
TRBV6-5	-	TRBD1	TRBJ1-6	CASSLGQGVRSPLHF	TGTGCCAGCAGCCTAGGACAGGGTGTGAGATCACCCCTCCACTTT
TRBV7-2	-	-	TRBJ2-1	CASSLVAGWGNEQFF	TGTGCCAGCAGCTTAGTGGCGGGATGGGGAAATGAGCAGTTCTTC
TRBV5-4	-	-	TRBJ1-1	CASSLELQGPEAFF	TGTGCCAGCAGCTTGGAGCTGCAGGGCCCTGAAGCTTTCTTT
TRBV9	-	TRBD2	TRBJ2-3	CASSVGLAGTLDTQYF	TGTGCCAGCAGCGTCGGACTAGCGGGGACGTTAGATACGCAGTATTTT
TRBV28	-	TRBD1	TRBJ1-5	CASSPPRTGTSNQPQHF	TGTGCCAGCAGCCCGCCCCGGACAGGGACTAGCAATCAGCCCCAGCATTTT
TRBV3-1/TRBV3-2	few	TRBD1	TRBJ2-2	CASSQTGAYTGELFF	TGTGCCAGCAGCCAGACAGGGGCGTACACCGGGGAGCTGTTTTTT
TRBV5-1	-	-	TRBJ2-1	CASRLTGLGYNEQFF	TGCGCCAGCAGATTAACAGGGTTGGGATACAATGAGCAGTTCTTC
TRBV15	-	-	TRBJ2-1	CATSRGVTEQFF	TGTGCCACCAGCAGAGGAGTCACGGAGCAGTTCTTC
TRBV2	-	TRBD2	TRBJ2-2	CASSASGRTGELFF	TGTGCCAGCAGTGCTAGCGGGAGAACCGGGGAGCTGTTTTTT
TRBV3-1/TRBV3-2	-	-	TRBJ1-1	CASRRTGSHTEAFF	TGTGCCAGCAGACGAACAGGTTCCCACACTGAAGCTTTCTTT
TRBV5-1	-	-	TRBJ2-5	CASSFSPGQETQYF	TGCGCCAGCAGCTTTTCCCCAGGGCAAGAGACCCAGTACTTC
TRBV18	-	TRBD1	TRBJ2-3	CASSPFATGVADTQYF	TGTGCCAGCTCACCTTTCGCGACAGGGGTAGCAGATACGCAGTATTTT
TRBV7-2	-	-	TRBJ1-4	CASSLQYATNEKLFF	TGTGCCAGCAGCTTACAGTATGCAACTAATGAAAAACTGTTTTTT
TRBV5-1	-	TRBD1	TRBJ2-2	CASSQTGGGELFF	TGCGCCAGCAGCCAGACAGGGGGCGGGGAGCTGTTTTTT
TRBV10-2	-	-	TRBJ2-3	CASSVVQGSSSAQYF	TGCGCCAGCAGTGTGGTACAGGGTTCGAGTAGTGCGCAGTATTTT
TRBV27	-	TRBD2	TRBJ2-3	CASMVSSFAGGTDTQYF	TGTGCCAGCATGGTTTCCTCCTTCGCGGGGGGCACAGATACGCAGTATTTT
TRBV7-9	-	TRBD1	TRBJ2-4	CASSLSRQGAKNIQYF	TGTGCCAGCAGCTTATCGAGACAGGGGGCCAAAAACATTCAGTACTTC
TRBV19	-	TRBD1	TRBJ1-4	CASRIQGATNEKLFF	TGTGCCAGTAGGATACAGGGGGCAACTAATGAAAAACTGTTTTTT
TRBV6-5	-	-	TRBJ2-2	CASSYFGGGTGELFF	TGTGCCAGCAGTTACTTTGGGGGAGGCACCGGGGAGCTGTTTTTT
TRBV5-1	-	TRBD2	TRBJ2-5	CASSWEGGTETQYF	TGCGCCAGCAGCTGGGAGGGAGGGACGGAGACCCAGTACTTC